These 23 T cell receptor beta chains were sequenced from one sample in a study of radiation and T cells in renal cell carcinoma. Time point meaning: blood 4 weeks post-SBRT, at nephrectomy. Treatment here: 15 Gy SBRT to primary tumor, nephrectomy 4 weeks later. Sequencing was performed with immunoSEQ multiplex PCR; in TCRdb, only in-frame clones are kept and a portion is missing. The data contain around 170,000 clones, 88% of them singletons. The source material was blood, sampled from a patient whose treatment included radiotherapy and nephrectomy. The source of these receptors is a woman in her forties or fifties with renal cell carcinoma.

The chain is built from TRBV6-1 and TRBJ2-6; maybe TRBD2 (5 bases). The CDR3 is 15 residues long. V gave up 7 bases and J gave up 0 bases, with 10 bases separating them. Germline V gene data show CDR1 as MNHNS and CDR2 as SASEGT. CDR3: CASNPTSSGANVLTF. CDR3 DNA sequence: TGTGCCAGCAATCCCACTAGCTCTGGGGCCAACGTCCTGACTTTC.

This chain connects TRBV7-2 to TRBJ2-1, with D possibly matching TRBD2 (6 bases). The CDR3 length is 16 residues. V dropped 4 bases and J dropped 5 bases, with 18 bases sitting between them. Looked up from germline, CDR1 is SGHTA and CDR2 is FQGNSA. This chain's CDR3 is CASSSPWGGVHNEQFF. CDR3 sequence (DNA): TGTGCCAGCAGCTCCCCCTGGGGCGGGGTACACAATGAGCAGTTCTTC.

The J gene is TRBJ1-2, the V gene TRBV20-1; no clear D gene. Deletions cut 2 bases from V and 8 bases from J, with 9 bases between. Per germline, CDR1 DFQATT and CDR2 SNEGSKA (reference sequence). There are 11 residues in the CDR3. CDR3 DNA sequence: TGCAGTGCTAGACTCGGTGTGGGCTACACCTTC. Its translation: CSARLGVGYTF.

The chain is built from TRBV4-3 and TRBJ1-2; 8 nucleotides line up with TRBD1. CDR1 is LGHNA and CDR2 is YSLEER in the germline V gene. This CDR3 is built from 15 residues. Trimming cost V 0 bases and J 7 bases; bases outside gene matches: 7. The CDR3 nucleotides are TGCGCCAGCAGCCAAGATCCGGCAGGGGGCTTTGGCTACACCTTC. Protein: CASSQDPAGGFGYTF.

This CDR3 is CASSEWGNNEQFF. The CDR3 nucleotides are TGTGCCAGCAGCGAATGGGGGAACAATGAGCAGTTCTTC. This chain joins TRBV7-2 and TRBJ2-1, with D perhaps matching TRBD1 or TRBD2 (5 bases each). Germline lookup yields CDR1 SGHTA and CDR2 FQGNSA. The germline V and J ends were trimmed by 5 bases and 5 bases, with 10 bases remaining between them. The CDR3 runs 13 residues.

The genes are TRBV29-1 and TRBJ1-2, with TRBD1 as a possible D gene (6 bases). The germline gives CDR1 SQVTM, CDR2 ANQGSEA. This CDR3 comprises 14 residues. V was clipped by 4 bases and J by 4 bases, with 16 bases between them. CDR3 amino acids: CSVVPGQLVYGYTF. The CDR3 nucleotides read TGCAGCGTTGTACCGGGACAACTGGTCTATGGCTACACCTTC.

V is TRBV4-1 and J is TRBJ2-2; TRBD1 is a possible D gene (6 bases). V lost 0 bases, J lost 6 bases, and 11 bases lay in between. Germline CDR1 MGHRA, CDR2 YSYEKL. This CDR3 region has 15 residues. The CDR3 loop is CASSQEGYRAGELFF. CDR3 nucleotide sequence: TGCGCCAGCAGCCAAGAAGGGTACAGGGCCGGGGAGCTGTTTTTT.

The V call is TRBV9, the J call TRBJ2-3; D unclear. V dropped 0 bases and J dropped 5 bases, with 16 bases sitting between them. CDR3 length equals 16 residues. Germline CDR1 reads SGDLS; CDR2 reads YYNGEE. CDR3 loop: CASSVGGSIKGDTQYF. The DNA of the CDR3 is TGTGCCAGCAGCGTAGGAGGTAGCATCAAAGGAGATACGCAGTATTTT. Drawing the rest from reference TRBV9 and TRBJ2-3, the complete variable domain is DSGVTQTPKHLITATGQRVTLRCSPRSGDLSVYWYQQSLDQGLQFLIQYYNGEERAKGNILERFSAQQFPDLHSELNLSSLELGDSALYFCASSVGGSIKGDTQYFGPGTRLTVL.

In this sample, this clone turned up a few times. The chain has TRBV7-2 and TRBJ1-6, with 9 bases matching TRBD1. V trimming: 4 bases; J trimming: 10 bases; junction bases outside the gene matches: 11. This CDR3 region has 16 residues. Germline V lookup: CDR1 SGHTA, CDR2 FQGNSA. The DNA for the CDR3 is TGTGCCAGCAGCTCACTTTTTCCGGGACAGGGATCACCCCTCCACTTT. Amino acid sequence: CASSSLFPGQGSPLHF.

This clone was picked up one time. The CDR3 loop is CASSESGQTKETQYF. The CDR3 nucleotides are TGTGCCAGCAGTGAGTCGGGGCAGACCAAAGAGACCCAGTACTTC. The gene calls are TRBV25-1 and TRBJ2-5; possibly TRBD1 or TRBD2 for D (5 bases each). Trimming took 3 bases from V and 3 from J, leaving 14 bases between them. The CDR3 runs to 15 residues. The germline V gene encodes CDR1 MGHDK and CDR2 SYGVNS. The full variable domain, with the rest looked up from reference TRBV25-1 and TRBJ2-5, is EADIYQTPRYLVIGTGKKITLECSQTMGHDKMYWYQQDPGMELHLIHYSYGVNSTEKGDLSSESTVSRIRTEHFPLTLESARPSHTSQYLCASSESGQTKETQYFGPGTRLLVL.

The gene calls are TRBV5-1 and TRBJ2-7, with TRBD2 matching 12 bases. The germline CDR1 and CDR2 sequences are SGHRS and YFSETQ. The CDR3 runs to 15 residues. The V and J ends lost 3 bases and 1 base, in that order; junction bases with no gene match: 2. The CDR3 region is CASSWTSGASYEQYF. The CDR3 coding sequence is TGCGCCAGCAGCTGGACTAGCGGGGCGTCCTACGAGCAGTACTTC.

The rearrangement uses TRBV7-2 and TRBJ2-1; 12 nucleotides match TRBD2. Germline CDR1 and CDR2: SGHTA and FQGNSA. The length of the CDR3 is 17 residues. Unmatched junction bases numbered 6, after V lost 3 bases and J lost 3 bases. CDR3 loop: CASSLPRTSGDYNEQFF. In nucleotides, the CDR3 is TGTGCCAGCAGCTTGCCCCGGACTAGCGGGGACTACAATGAGCAGTTCTTC. Full variable domain (rest looked up from reference TRBV7-2 and TRBJ2-1): GAGVSQSPSNKVTEKGKDVELRCDPISGHTALYWYRQSLGQGLEFLIYFQGNSAPDKSGLPSDRFSAERTGGSVSTLTIQRTQQEDSAVYLCASSLPRTSGDYNEQFFGPGTRLTVL.

This sequence joins TRBV10-3 and TRBJ2-1; no clear D. CDR1 and CDR2 from the germline V gene are ENHRY and SYGVKD. Trimming cost V 4 bases and J 4 bases, with 8 bases left between them. CDR3 length: 13 residues. The CDR3 loop is CAISAPEYNEQFF. The CDR3 region has the DNA TGTGCCATCAGTGCTCCAGAATACAATGAGCAGTTCTTC.

This clone appeared once. This rearrangement joins TRBV5-6 to TRBJ1-2, with D uncertain. This CDR3 has 13 amino acids. Germline CDR1 reads SGHDT; CDR2 reads YYEEEE. V dropped 4 bases and J dropped 11 bases, with 18 bases sitting between them. This chain's CDR3 is CASSTDLIDFYTF. The CDR3 DNA reads TGTGCCAGCAGCACGGACCTAATTGACTTTTACACCTTC.

The chain combines TRBV2 with TRBJ2-4; D may be TRBD1 (5 bases). The CDR3 covers 15 residues. V gave up 6 bases and J gave up 0 bases, with 12 bases separating them. Germline V CDR1 and CDR2: SNHLY, FYNNEI. CDR3 loop: CASRSDRLAKNIQYF. CDR3 bases: TGTGCCAGCAGGAGCGACAGACTAGCCAAAAACATTCAGTACTTC.

The CDR3 DNA sequence: TGTGCCAGTAGTATAGACTTGGACCCAAACACTGAAGCTTTCTTT. It specifies CASSIDLDPNTEAFF. The chain carries TRBV19 and TRBJ1-1, with D unclear. Trimming left V 0 bases short and J 2 bases short, with 10 bases between. Germline V gene lookup returns CDR1 LNHDA and CDR2 SQIVND (reference sequence). The CDR3 has 15 amino acids.

J is TRBJ2-1 and V is TRBV7-3; the D gene is possibly TRBD1 (6 bases). Germline V gene lookup returns CDR1 SGHTA and CDR2 FQGTGA. CDR3 size: 14 residues. The germline V and J ends were trimmed by 0 bases and 9 bases, with 12 bases remaining between them. CDR3 loop: CASSLTPGVGEQFF. The CDR3 DNA is TGTGCCAGCAGCTTAACCCCAGGGGTCGGTGAGCAGTTCTTC.

This clone was picked up one time. The chain combines TRBV6-5 with TRBJ1-6; possibly TRBD1 for D (6 bases). There are 14 residues in the CDR3. V was shortened by 8 bases and J by 6 bases, with 14 bases between the two germline ends. The germline CDR1 and CDR2 sequences are MNHEY and SVGAGI. CDR3 DNA sequence: TGTGCCAGCTGTAGACAGGCCCTTAATTCACCCCTCCACTTT. This gives the protein CASCRQALNSPLHF.

This rearrangement joins TRBV6-6 to TRBJ2-3; TRBD2 matches 13 bases. The CDR3 contains 16 residues. After removal of 6 bases from V and 5 bases from J, the junction contained 8 bases not matched to a gene. Germline loops: CDR1 MNHNY, CDR2 SVGAGI (reference sequence). Here the CDR3 reads CASRVTSGGPGDTQYF. In DNA, the CDR3 is TGTGCCAGCAGGGTGACTAGCGGGGGGCCGGGAGATACGCAGTATTTT.

The V call is TRBV9, the J call TRBJ2-1; 15 bases fit TRBD2. The J segment lost 9 bases and the V segment lost 0 bases, leaving 4 bases of the junction unmatched. The CDR3 covers 16 residues. Germline V CDR1 and CDR2: SGDLS, YYNGEE. The CDR3 sequence is CASSVVGTSGGSEQFF. CDR3 coding DNA: TGTGCCAGCAGCGTAGTTGGGACTAGCGGGGGGAGTGAGCAGTTCTTC.

The V gene is TRBV5-1, the J gene TRBJ2-1; possible D gene TRBD1, 5 bases. The CDR3 contains 15 residues. Germline CDR1 is SGHRS and CDR2 is YFSETQ. Trimming removed 0 bases at V and 3 bases at J, with 10 bases between. This CDR3 reads CASSLEARDYNEQFF. Written as DNA, the CDR3 is TGCGCCAGCAGCTTGGAGGCCAGGGACTACAATGAGCAGTTCTTC. Full variable domain (missing parts from reference TRBV5-1 and TRBJ2-1): KAGVTQTPRYLIKTRGQQVTLSCSPISGHRSVSWYQQTPGQGLQFLFEYFSETQRNKGNFPGRFSGRQFSNSRSEMNVSTLELGDSALYLCASSLEARDYNEQFFGPGTRLTVL.

This chain connects TRBV9 to TRBJ1-2, with D unresolved. CDR1 SGDLS and CDR2 YYNGEE come from the germline V gene. The CDR3 extends over 14 amino acids. Trimming stripped 0 bases from V and 5 bases from J, with 11 bases between. The CDR3 coding sequence is TGTGCCAGCAGCGTAGAGAGGGTTGGATATGGCTACACCTTC. The encoded protein is CASSVERVGYGYTF.

The chain is built from TRBV5-1 and TRBJ2-5; 11 nucleotides agree with TRBD2. Unmatched junction bases numbered 18, after V lost 4 bases and J lost 4 bases. The CDR3 covers 19 residues. The germline gives CDR1 SGHRS, CDR2 YFSETQ. CDR3 DNA sequence: TGCGCCAGCAGCCTGACAGGGCAAGCTAGCGGGGGGCCCGCAGAGACCCAGTACTTC. This encodes CASSLTGQASGGPAETQYF.